Reported below is one TCR beta chain. The protocol was immunoSEQ multiplex PCR, while the TCRdb copy is restricted to in-frame clones and leaves out a portion. The sample lists 70,000 to 95,000 clones, 85% to 95% seen once, with approximately 4.5% in the top ten. This specimen belongs to a study of T cell changes during pregnancy in multiple sclerosis. Germline values: CDR1 ENHRY, CDR2 SYGVKD. The CDR3 contains 13 residues. The V segment lost 2 bases and the J segment 5 bases; nucleotides outside the gene matches: 1. The clonotype comes from a female donor with multiple sclerosis, enrolled in a pregnancy study. Sequenced here: peripheral blood, sampled in the first trimester of pregnancy. The chain combines TRBV10-3 with TRBJ2-5; 8 bases line up with TRBD1. The chain's CDR3 is CAISEGDRETQYF. The DNA of the CDR3 is TGTGCCATCAGTGAGGGGGACAGGGAGACCCAGTACTTC.